These 13 T cell receptor beta chains originate from one sample sequenced in a study of response to subunit inactivated influenza vaccine. TCRdb reprocessed the RT-PCR reads with MiXCR, giving one entry per CDR3 protein. The sample has approximately 500,000 distinct CDR3 sequences; 13% are singletons. Sequences were derived from PBMCs from blood, sampled roughly 45 days after vaccination. The receptors originated from a man aged 45-60 years who received an inactivated influenza vaccine.

This clonotype was seen a handful of times. J is TRBJ2-3 and V is TRBV27, with D perhaps TRBD1 (7 bases). The CDR3 covers 16 residues. Germline CDR1 MNHEY, CDR2 SMNVEV (reference sequence). V lost 3 bases to trimming and J lost 6 bases, with 19 bases between them. DNA of the CDR3: TGTGCCAGCAGTTTTTTTCAGGGGGGATTGGGGGATACGCAGTATTTT. It codes for CASSFFQGGLGDTQYF.

V and J are TRBV11-1 and TRBJ1-3, with 7 bases that match TRBD1. CDR1 is SGHAT and CDR2 is FQDESV in the germline V gene (reference sequence). The CDR3 sequence is 19 residues long. V dropped 7 bases and J dropped 1; count of bases not matched to a gene: 19. The CDR3 DNA reads TGTGCCAGCACCAACATCCCTAACAGGGGTGGTAATTCTGGAAACACCATATATTTT. This gives the protein CASTNIPNRGGNSGNTIYF.

The chain combines TRBV6-2 or TRBV6-3 with TRBJ2-7; 7 bases align to TRBD2. The germline V gene encodes CDR1 MNHEY and CDR2 SVGEGT. Germline trimming cut 4 bases from V and 1 base from J; bases unmatched to any gene: 4. This CDR3 has 14 residues. The CDR3 bases are TGTGCCAGCAGTTGGCTAGCGGAGTCCTACGAGCAGTACTTC. Encoded protein: CASSWLAESYEQYF.

The V gene is TRBV6-2 or TRBV6-3, the J gene TRBJ1-2; TRBD1 agrees at 8 bases. Germline lookup yields CDR1 MNHEY and CDR2 SVGEGT. V dropped 4 bases and J dropped 0; count of bases not matched to a gene: 10. There are 17 residues in the CDR3. The CDR3 reads CASSSLLGTGANYGYTF. CDR3 bases: TGTGCCAGCAGTTCCCTCTTAGGGACAGGCGCTAACTATGGCTACACCTTC.

This chain links TRBV27 with TRBJ2-7, with 7 bases fitting TRBD1. This CDR3 has 13 residues. V gave up 4 bases and J gave up 3 bases; unmatched junction bases: 3. CDR1 is MNHEY, CDR2 SMNVEV, per germline (reference sequence). CDR3 region: CASSSTGDYEQYF. The CDR3 coding sequence is TGTGCCAGCAGTTCCACAGGGGACTACGAGCAGTACTTC.

This clonotype came up a few times. The gene calls are TRBV6-2 or TRBV6-3 and TRBJ1-5, with D uncertain. The CDR3 has 14 residues. V was shortened by 6 bases and J by 5 bases, with 14 bases between the two germline ends. Germline V lookup: CDR1 MNHEY, CDR2 SVGEGT. CDR3: CASRARGPYQPQHF. The CDR3 DNA follows: TGTGCCAGCAGAGCGCGCGGGCCCTATCAGCCCCAGCATTTT.

V and J are TRBV20-1 and TRBJ2-5; the D gene is possibly TRBD2 (5 bases). This CDR3 has 11 residues. Trimming stripped 0 bases from V and 9 bases from J, with 8 bases between. Germline CDR1 is DFQATT and CDR2 is SNEGSKA (reference sequence). The CDR3 coding sequence is TGCAGTGCTAGAGATATGGAGGCCCAGTACTTC. It specifies CSARDMEAQYF.

This clonotype has ten or more counts. The chain employs TRBV20-1 and TRBJ2-3; TRBD2 matches at 11 bases. Looked up from germline, CDR1 is DFQATT and CDR2 is SNEGSKA (reference sequence). The length of the CDR3 is 17 residues. The V and J ends lost 2 bases and 4 bases, in that order; junction bases with no gene match: 11. The CDR3, as DNA: TGCAGTGCTAGAATCACACGTATAGCGGGAGGGCCAGATACGCAGTATTTT. Translation: CSARITRIAGGPDTQYF.

The chain combines TRBV7-2 with TRBJ2-1; 8 bases align to TRBD2. In germline, CDR1 is SGHTA, CDR2 FQGNSA. The CDR3 sequence is 15 residues long. Germline trimming cut 6 bases from V and 0 bases from J; bases unmatched to any gene: 4. The CDR3, as DNA: TGTGCCAGCAGAACGACTAGCGACTCCTACAATGAGCAGTTCTTC. Translating it yields CASRTTSDSYNEQFF.

The rearrangement joins TRBV12-3 or TRBV12-4 to TRBJ1-2, with D maybe TRBD1 (5 bases). V dropped 3 bases and J dropped 2 bases, with 31 bases sitting between them. The CDR3 spans 21 residues. The CDR3 region has the DNA TGTGCCAGCAGTTTTTTCTCTCCGTTCGGTGGCAGGGAAGATGGGAACTATGGCTACACCTTC. Its protein product is CASSFFSPFGGREDGNYGYTF.

This clonotype was counted many times. The V gene is TRBV10-3, the J gene TRBJ2-7; 12 nucleotides agree with TRBD1. Germline V gene sequence: CDR1 ENHRY, CDR2 SYGVKD. The CDR3 totals 12 residues. Unmatched junction bases numbered 3, after V lost 10 bases and J lost 5 bases. The CDR3: CATGTGGNEQYF. Written as DNA, the CDR3 is TGTGCCACTGGGACAGGGGGCAACGAGCAGTACTTC.

In this sample, this clonotype turned up a few times. The chain joins TRBV6-2 or TRBV6-3 to TRBJ2-5; D is unclear. CDR1 and CDR2 (germline): MNHEY, SVGEGT. The CDR3 has 12 amino acids. V was shortened by 0 bases and J by 5 bases, with 4 bases between the two germline ends. The CDR3 protein is CASSYSMETQYF. The CDR3 DNA sequence: TGTGCCAGCAGTTACTCGATGGAGACCCAGTACTTC.

This clonotype has just a few counts. The chain couples TRBV20-1 to TRBJ2-1; a possible D gene is TRBD2 (7 bases). Trimming took off 2 bases at V and 5 bases at J, with 13 bases between the two ends. CDR1 is DFQATT, CDR2 SNEGSKA, per germline (reference sequence). There are 14 residues in the CDR3. The CDR3 bases are TGCAGTGCTAGACCGGGGGGCGCGCACAATGAGCAGTTCTTC. This translates into CSARPGGAHNEQFF.